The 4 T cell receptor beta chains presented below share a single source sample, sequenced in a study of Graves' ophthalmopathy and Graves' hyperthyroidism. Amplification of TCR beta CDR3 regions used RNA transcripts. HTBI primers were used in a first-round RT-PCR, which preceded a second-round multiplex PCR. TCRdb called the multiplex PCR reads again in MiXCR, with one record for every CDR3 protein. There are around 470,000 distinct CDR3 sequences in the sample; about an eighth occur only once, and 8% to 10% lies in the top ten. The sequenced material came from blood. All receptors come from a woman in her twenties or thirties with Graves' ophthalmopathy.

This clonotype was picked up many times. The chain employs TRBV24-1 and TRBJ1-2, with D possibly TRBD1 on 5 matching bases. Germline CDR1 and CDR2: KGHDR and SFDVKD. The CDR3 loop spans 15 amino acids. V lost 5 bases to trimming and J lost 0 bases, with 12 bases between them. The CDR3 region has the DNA TGTGCCACCAGTGCCAGAGGGGAAACTAACTATGGCTACACCTTC. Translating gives CATSARGETNYGYTF.

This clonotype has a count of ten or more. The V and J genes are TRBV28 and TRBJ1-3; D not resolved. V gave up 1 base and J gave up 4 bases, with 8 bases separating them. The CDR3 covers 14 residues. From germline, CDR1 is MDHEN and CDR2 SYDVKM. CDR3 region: CASSLSLPGNTIYF. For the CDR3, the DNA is TGTGCCAGCAGTTTATCCCTCCCGGGAAACACCATATATTTT.

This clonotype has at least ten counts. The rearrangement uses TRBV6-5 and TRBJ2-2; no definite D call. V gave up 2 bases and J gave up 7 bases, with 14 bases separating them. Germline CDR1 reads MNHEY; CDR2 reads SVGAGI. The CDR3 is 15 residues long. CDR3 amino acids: CASSYESASGGELFF. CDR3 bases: TGTGCCAGCAGTTACGAGTCGGCATCAGGCGGGGAGCTGTTTTTT.

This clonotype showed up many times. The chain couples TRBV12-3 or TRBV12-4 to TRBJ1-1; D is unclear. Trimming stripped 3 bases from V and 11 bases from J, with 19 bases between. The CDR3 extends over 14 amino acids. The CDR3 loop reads CASSFGLLWEGAFF. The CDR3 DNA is TGTGCCAGCAGTTTCGGTTTATTGTGGGAGGGCGCTTTCTTT.